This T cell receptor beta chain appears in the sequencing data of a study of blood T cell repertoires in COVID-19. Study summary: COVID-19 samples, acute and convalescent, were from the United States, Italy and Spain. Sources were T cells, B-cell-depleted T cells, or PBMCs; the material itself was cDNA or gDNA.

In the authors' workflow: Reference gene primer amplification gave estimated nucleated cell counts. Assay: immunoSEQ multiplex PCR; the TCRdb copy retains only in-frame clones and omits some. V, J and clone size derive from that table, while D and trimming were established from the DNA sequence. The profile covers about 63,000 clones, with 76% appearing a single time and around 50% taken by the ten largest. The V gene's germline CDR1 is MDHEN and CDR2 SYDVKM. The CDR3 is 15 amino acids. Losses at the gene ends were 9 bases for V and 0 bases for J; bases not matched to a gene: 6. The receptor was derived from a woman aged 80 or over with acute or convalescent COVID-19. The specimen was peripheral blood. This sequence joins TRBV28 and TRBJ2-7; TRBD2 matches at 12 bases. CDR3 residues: CASQTSGRPSYEQYF. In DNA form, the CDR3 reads TGTGCCAGTCAAACTAGCGGGAGGCCCTCCTACGAGCAGTACTTC. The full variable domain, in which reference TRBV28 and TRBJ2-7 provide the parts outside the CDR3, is DVKVTQSSRYLVKRTGEKVFLECVQDMDHENMFWYRQDPGLGLRLIYFSYDVKMKEKGDIPEGYSVSREKKERFSLILESASTNQTSMYLCASQTSGRPSYEQYFGPGTRLTVT.